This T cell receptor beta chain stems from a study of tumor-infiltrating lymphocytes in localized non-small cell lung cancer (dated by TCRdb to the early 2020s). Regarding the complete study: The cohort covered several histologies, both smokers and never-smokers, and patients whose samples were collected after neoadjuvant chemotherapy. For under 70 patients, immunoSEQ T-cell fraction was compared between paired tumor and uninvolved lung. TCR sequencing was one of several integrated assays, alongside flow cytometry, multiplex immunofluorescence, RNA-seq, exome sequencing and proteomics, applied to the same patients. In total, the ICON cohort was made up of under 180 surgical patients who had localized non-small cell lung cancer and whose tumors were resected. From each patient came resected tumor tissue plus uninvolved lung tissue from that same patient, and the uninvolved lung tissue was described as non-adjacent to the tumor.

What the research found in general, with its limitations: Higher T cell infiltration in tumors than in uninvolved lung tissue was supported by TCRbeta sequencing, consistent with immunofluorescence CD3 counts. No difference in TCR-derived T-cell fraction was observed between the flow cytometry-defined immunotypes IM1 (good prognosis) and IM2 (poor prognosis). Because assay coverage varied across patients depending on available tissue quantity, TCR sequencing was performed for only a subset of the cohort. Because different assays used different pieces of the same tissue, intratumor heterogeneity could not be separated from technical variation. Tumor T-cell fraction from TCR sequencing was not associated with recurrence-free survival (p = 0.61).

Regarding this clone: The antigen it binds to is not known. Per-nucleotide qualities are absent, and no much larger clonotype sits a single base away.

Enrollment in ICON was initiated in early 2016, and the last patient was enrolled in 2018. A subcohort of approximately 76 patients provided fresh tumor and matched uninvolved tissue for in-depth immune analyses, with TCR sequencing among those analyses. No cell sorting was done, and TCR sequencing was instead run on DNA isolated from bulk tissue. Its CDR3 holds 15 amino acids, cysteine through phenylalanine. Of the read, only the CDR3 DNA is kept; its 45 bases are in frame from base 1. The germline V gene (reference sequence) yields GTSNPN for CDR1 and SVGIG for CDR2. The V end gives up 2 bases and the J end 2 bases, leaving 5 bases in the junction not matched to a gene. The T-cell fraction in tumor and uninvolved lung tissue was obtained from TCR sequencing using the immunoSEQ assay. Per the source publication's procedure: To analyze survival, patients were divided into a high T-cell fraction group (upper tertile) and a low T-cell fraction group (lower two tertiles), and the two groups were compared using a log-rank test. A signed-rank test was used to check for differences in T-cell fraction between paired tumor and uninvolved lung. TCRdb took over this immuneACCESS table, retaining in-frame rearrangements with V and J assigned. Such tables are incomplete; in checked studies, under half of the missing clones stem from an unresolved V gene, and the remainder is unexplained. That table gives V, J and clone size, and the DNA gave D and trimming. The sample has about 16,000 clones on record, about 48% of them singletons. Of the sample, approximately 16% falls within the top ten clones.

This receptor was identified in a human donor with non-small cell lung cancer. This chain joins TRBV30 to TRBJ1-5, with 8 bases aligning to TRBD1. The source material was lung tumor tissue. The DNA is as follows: TGTGCCTGGAGTTTTTGGGGACAGGGCAATCAGCCCCAGCATTTT. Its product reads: CAWSFWGQGNQPQHF.